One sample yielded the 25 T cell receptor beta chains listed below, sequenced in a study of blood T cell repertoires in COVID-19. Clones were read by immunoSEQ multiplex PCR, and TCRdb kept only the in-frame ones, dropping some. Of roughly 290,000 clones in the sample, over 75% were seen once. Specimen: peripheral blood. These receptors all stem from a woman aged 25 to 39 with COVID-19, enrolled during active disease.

This CDR3 reads CASSYSWAPNYGYTF. The DNA for the CDR3 is TGTGCCAGCAGTTACTCCTGGGCACCTAACTATGGCTACACCTTC. The chain links TRBV6-6 to TRBJ1-2; D gene ambiguous. Germline CDR1 MNHNY, CDR2 SVGAGI (reference sequence). The V end lost 0 bases, the J end lost 0 bases, and 8 bases lay between the germline ends. This CDR3 is built from 15 residues.

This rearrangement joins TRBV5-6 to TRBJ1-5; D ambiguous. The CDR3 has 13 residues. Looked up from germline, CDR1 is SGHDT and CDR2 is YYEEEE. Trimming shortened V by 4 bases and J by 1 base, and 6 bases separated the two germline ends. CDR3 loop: CASSRGSNQPQHF. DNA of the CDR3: TGTGCCAGCAGCCGAGGGAGCAATCAGCCCCAGCATTTT.

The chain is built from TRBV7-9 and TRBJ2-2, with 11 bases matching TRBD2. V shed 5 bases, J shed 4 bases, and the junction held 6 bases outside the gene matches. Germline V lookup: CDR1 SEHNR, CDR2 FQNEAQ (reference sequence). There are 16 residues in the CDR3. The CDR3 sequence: CASSQGLAGATGELFF. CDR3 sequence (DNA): TGTGCCAGCAGCCAAGGACTAGCGGGTGCCACCGGGGAGCTGTTTTTT. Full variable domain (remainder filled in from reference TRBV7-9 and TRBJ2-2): DTGVSQNPRHKITKRGQNVTFRCDPISEHNRLYWYRQTLGQGPEFLTYFQNEAQLEKSRLLSDRFSAERPKGSFSTLEIQRTEQGDSAMYLCASSQGLAGATGELFFGEGSRLTVL.

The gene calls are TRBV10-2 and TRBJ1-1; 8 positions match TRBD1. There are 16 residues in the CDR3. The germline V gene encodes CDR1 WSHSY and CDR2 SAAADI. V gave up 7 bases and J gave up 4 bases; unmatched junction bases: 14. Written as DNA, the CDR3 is TGCGCCAGCAAAGCCGGGACAGGTACCGGGGGCACTGAAGCTTTCTTT. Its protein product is CASKAGTGTGGTEAFF.

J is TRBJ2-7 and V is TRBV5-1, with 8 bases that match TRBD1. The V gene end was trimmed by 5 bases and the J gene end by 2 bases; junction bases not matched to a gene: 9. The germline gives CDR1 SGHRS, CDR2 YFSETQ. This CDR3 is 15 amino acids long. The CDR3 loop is CASSSTGGVTYEQYF. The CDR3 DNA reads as TGCGCCAGCAGTTCAACAGGGGGTGTTACCTACGAGCAGTACTTC.

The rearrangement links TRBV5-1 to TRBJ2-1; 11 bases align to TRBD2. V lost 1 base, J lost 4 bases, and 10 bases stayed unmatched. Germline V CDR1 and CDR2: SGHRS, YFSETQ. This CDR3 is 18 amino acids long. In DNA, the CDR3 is TGCGCCAGCAGCTTGATCGGACCAGGGACTAGCGGTTACAATGAGCAGTTCTTC. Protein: CASSLIGPGTSGYNEQFF. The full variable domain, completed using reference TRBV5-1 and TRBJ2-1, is KAGVTQTPRYLIKTRGQQVTLSCSPISGHRSVSWYQQTPGQGLQFLFEYFSETQRNKGNFPGRFSGRQFSNSRSEMNVSTLELGDSALYLCASSLIGPGTSGYNEQFFGPGTRLTVL.

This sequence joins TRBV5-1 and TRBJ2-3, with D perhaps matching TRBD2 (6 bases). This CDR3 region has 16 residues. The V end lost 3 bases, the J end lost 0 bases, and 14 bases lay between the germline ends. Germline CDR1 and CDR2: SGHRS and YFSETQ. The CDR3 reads CASSSKGSGSTDTQYF. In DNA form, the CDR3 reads TGCGCCAGCAGCTCGAAGGGTAGCGGTAGCACAGATACGCAGTATTTT.

The CDR3 protein is CASSSTGGSPLHF. The CDR3, as DNA: TGTGCCAGCAGCTCAACAGGGGGATCACCCCTCCACTTT. This chain joins TRBV7-3 and TRBJ1-6; 8 positions agree with TRBD1. This CDR3 contains 13 residues. V lost 4 bases and J lost 10; bases outside the gene matches: 3. Germline CDR1 and CDR2: SGHTA and FQGTGA.

CDR3 loop: CASSHRLGEKLFF. CDR3 bases: TGTGCCAGCAGCCACCGCCTCGGGGAAAAACTGTTTTTT. This chain links TRBV3-1 (or the pseudogene TRBV3-2) with TRBJ1-4; D remains ambiguous. This CDR3 has 13 residues. Germline assignment: CDR1 LGHDT and CDR2 YNNKEL (reference sequence). V was trimmed by 3 bases and J by 8 bases, leaving 10 bases between them.

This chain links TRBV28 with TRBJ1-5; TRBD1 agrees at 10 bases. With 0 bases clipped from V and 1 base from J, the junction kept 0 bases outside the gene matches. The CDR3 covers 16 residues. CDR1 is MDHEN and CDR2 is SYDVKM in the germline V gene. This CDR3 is CASSLWTGGSNQPQHF. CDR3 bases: TGTGCCAGCAGTTTATGGACAGGGGGCAGCAATCAGCCCCAGCATTTT.

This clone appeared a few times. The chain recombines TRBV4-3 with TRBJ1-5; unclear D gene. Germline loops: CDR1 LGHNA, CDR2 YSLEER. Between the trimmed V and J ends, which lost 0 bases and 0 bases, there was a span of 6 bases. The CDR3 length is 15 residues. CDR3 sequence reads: CASSQDGLSNQPQHF. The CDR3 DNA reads TGCGCCAGCAGCCAAGACGGACTTAGCAATCAGCCCCAGCATTTT.

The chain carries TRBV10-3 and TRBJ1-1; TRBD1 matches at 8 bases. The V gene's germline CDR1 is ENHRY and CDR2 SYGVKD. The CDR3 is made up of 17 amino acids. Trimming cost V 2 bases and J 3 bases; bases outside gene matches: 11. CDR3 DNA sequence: TGTGCCATCAGTGAGGCCGGACAGGGAGAAGGGGACACTGAAGCTTTCTTT. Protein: CAISEAGQGEGDTEAFF.

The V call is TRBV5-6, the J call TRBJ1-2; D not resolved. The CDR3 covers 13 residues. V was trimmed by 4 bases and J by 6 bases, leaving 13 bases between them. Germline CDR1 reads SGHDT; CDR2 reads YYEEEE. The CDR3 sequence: CASSPGSRDGYTF. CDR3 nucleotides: TGTGCCAGCAGCCCCGGGTCGAGGGATGGCTACACCTTC.

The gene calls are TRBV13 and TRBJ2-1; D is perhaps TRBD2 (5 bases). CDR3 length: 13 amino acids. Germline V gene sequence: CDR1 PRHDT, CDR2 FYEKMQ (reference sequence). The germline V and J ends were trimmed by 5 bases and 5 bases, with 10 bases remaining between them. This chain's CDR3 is CASSKASNNEQFF. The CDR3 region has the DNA TGTGCCAGCAGCAAGGCTAGCAACAATGAGCAGTTCTTC.

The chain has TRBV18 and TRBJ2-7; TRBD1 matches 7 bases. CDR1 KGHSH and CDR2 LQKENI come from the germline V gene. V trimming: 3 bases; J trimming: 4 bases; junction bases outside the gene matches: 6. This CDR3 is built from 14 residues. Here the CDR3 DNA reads TGTGCCAGCTCACCCGGGACAGACGAATACGAGCAGTACTTC. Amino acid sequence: CASSPGTDEYEQYF.

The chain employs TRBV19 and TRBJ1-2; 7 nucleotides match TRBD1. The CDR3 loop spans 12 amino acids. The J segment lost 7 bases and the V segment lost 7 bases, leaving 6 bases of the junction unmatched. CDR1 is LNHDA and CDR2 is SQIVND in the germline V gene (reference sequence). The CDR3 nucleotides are TGTGCCAGTACCCCAGGGGGTGGTGGCTACACCTTC. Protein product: CASTPGGGGYTF.

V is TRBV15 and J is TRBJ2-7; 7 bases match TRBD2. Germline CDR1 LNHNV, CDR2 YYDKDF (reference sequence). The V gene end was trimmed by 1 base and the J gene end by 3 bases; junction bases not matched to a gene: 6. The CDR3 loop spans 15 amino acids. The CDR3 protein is CATSRGTSEIYEQYF. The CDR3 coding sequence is TGTGCCACCAGCAGAGGTACTAGCGAAATCTACGAGCAGTACTTC.

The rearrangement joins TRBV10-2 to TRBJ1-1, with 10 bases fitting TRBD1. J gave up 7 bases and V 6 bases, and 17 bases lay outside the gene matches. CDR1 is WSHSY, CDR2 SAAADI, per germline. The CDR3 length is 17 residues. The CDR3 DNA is TGCGCCAGCAGCTCCTCAAACACCGGGACAGGGGACATTGAAGCTTTCTTT. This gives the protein CASSSSNTGTGDIEAFF.

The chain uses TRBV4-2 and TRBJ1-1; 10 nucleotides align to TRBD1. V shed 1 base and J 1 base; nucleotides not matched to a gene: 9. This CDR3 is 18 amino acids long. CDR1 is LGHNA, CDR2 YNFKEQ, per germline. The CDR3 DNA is TGTGCCAGCAGCCAAGGCGGACTGGGACAGGGGTGGAACACTGAAGCTTTCTTT. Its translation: CASSQGGLGQGWNTEAFF.

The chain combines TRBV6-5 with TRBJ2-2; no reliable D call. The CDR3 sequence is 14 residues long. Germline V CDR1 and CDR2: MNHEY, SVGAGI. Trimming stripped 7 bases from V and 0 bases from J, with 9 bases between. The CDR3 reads CASMSGTNTGELFF. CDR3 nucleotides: TGTGCCAGCATGAGTGGTACGAACACCGGGGAGCTGTTTTTT.

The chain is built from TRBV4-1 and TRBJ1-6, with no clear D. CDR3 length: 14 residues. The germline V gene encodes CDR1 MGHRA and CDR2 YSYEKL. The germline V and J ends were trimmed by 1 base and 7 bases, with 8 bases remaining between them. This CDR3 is CASSQVGGNSPLHF. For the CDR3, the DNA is TGCGCCAGCAGCCAAGTGGGCGGGAATTCACCCCTCCACTTT.

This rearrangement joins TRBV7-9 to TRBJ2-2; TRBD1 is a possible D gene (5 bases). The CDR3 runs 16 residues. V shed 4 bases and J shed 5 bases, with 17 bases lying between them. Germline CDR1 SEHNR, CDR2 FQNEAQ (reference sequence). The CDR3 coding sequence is TGTGCCAGCAGCTCGCCCGCAGGGATAACAACCGGGGAGCTGTTTTTT. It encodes CASSSPAGITTGELFF. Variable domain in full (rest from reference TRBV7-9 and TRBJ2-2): DTGVSQNPRHKITKRGQNVTFRCDPISEHNRLYWYRQTLGQGPEFLTYFQNEAQLEKSRLLSDRFSAERPKGSFSTLEIQRTEQGDSAMYLCASSSPAGITTGELFFGEGSRLTVL.

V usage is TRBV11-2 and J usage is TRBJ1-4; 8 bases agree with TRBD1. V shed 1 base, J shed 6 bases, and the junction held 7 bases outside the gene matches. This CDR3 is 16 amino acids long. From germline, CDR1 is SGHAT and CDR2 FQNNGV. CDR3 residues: CASSLGQGAIDEKLFF. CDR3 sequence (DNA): TGTGCCAGCAGCTTAGGGCAGGGGGCTATTGATGAAAAACTGTTTTTT.

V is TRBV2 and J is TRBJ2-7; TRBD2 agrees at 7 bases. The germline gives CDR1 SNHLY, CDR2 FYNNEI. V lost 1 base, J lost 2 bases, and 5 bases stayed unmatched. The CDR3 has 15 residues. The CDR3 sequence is CASSEEASGTYEQYF. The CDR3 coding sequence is TGTGCCAGCAGTGAAGAAGCTAGCGGTACCTACGAGCAGTACTTC.

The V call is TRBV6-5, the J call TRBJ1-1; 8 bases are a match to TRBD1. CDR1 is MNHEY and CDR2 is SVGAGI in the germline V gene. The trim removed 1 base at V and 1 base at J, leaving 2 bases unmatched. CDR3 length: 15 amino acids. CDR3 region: CASSYFGTGNTEAFF. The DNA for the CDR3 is TGTGCCAGCAGTTACTTCGGGACAGGGAACACTGAAGCTTTCTTT.